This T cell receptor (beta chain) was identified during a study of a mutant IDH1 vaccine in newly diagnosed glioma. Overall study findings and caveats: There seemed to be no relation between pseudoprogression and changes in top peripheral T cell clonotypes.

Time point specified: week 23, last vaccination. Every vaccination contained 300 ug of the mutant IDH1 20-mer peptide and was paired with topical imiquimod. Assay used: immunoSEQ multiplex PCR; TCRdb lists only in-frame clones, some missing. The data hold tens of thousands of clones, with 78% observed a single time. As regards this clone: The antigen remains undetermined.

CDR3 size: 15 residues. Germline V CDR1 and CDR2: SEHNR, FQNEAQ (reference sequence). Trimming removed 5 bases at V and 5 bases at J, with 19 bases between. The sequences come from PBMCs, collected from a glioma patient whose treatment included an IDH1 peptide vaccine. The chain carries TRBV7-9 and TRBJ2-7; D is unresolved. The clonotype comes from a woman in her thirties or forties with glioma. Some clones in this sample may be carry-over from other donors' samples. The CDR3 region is CASSPSSRPADEQYF. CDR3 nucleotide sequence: TGTGCCAGCAGCCCATCTTCGAGACCAGCAGACGAGCAGTACTTC.